This TCR beta chain appears in the sequencing data of a study of blood T cell repertoires in COVID-19. For the study at large: Donors in the United States, Italy and Spain gave samples during acute or convalescent COVID-19. PBMCs, B-cell-depleted T cells, or T cells provided the cDNA or gDNA that made up the material.

The V gene's germline CDR1 is MNHEY and CDR2 SVGEGT. V dropped 6 bases and J dropped 0 bases, with 12 bases sitting between them. The CDR3 is 15 residues long. Assay: immunoSEQ multiplex PCR; the TCRdb copy retains only in-frame clones and omits some. Here the sample spans approximately 150,000 clones, approximately 81% being singletons. Sequencing input: peripheral blood. V and J are TRBV6-2 or TRBV6-3 and TRBJ2-1; D possibly corresponds to TRBD2 (5 bases). The sequence came from a woman aged 50 to 60 with COVID-19, enrolled during active disease. The CDR3 reads CASSSGLSSYNEQFF. The CDR3 DNA follows: TGTGCCAGCAGCTCTGGACTCAGCTCCTACAATGAGCAGTTCTTC.